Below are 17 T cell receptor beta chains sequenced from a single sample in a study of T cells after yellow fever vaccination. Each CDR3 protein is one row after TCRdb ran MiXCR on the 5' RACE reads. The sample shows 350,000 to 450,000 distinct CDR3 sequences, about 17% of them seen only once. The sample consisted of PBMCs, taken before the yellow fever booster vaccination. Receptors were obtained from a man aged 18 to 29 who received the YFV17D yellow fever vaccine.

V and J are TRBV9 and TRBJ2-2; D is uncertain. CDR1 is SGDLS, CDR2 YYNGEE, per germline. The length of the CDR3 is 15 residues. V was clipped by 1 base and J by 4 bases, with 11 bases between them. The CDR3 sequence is CASSVTMIGTGELFF. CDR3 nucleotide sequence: TGTGCCAGCAGCGTAACCATGATAGGCACCGGGGAGCTGTTTTTT.

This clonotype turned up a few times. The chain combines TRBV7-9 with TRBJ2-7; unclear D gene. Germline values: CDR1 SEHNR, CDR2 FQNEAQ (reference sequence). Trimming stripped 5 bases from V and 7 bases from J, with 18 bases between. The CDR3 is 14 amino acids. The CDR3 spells CASSPQITDGEQYF. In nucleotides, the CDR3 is TGTGCCAGCAGCCCCCAGATTACCGACGGGGAGCAGTACTTC. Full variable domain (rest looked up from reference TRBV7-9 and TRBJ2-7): DTGVSQNPRHKITKRGQNVTFRCDPISEHNRLYWYRQTLGQGPEFLTYFQNEAQLEKSRLLSDRFSAERPKGSFSTLEIQRTEQGDSAMYLCASSPQITDGEQYFGPGTRLTVT.

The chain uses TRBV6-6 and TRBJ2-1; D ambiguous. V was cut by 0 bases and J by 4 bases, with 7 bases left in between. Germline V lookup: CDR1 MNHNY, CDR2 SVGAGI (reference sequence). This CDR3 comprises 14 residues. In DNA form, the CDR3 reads TGTGCCAGCAGTTACTCGGAAACTTACAATGAGCAGTTCTTC. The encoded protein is CASSYSETYNEQFF.

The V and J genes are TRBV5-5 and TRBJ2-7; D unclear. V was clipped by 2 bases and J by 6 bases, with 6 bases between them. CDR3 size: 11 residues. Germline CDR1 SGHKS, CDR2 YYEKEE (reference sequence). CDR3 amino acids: CASSLSIEQYF. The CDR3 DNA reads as TGTGCCAGCAGCTTATCGATCGAGCAGTACTTC. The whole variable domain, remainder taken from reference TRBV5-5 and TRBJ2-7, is DAGVTQSPTHLIKTRGQQVTLRCSPISGHKSVSWYQQVLGQGPQFIFQYYEKEERGRGNFPDRFSARQFPNYSSELNVNALLLGDSALYLCASSLSIEQYFGPGTRLTVT.

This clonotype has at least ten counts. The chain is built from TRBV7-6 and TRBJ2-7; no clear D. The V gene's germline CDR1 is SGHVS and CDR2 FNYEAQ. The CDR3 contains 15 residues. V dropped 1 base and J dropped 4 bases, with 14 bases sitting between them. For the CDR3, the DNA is TGTGCCAGCAGCTTAGGTAGTGGTGGTCTGTACGAGCAGTACTTC. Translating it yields CASSLGSGGLYEQYF.

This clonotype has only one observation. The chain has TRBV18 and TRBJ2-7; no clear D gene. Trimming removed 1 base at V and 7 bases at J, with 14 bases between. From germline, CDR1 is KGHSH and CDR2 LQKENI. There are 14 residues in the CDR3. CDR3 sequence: CASSPQGRAGEQYF. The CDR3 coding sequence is TGTGCCAGCTCACCACAGGGTAGAGCTGGAGAGCAGTACTTC.

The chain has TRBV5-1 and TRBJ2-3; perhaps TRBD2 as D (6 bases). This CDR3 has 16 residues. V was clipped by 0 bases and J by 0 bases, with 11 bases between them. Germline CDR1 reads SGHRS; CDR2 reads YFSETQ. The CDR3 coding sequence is TGCGCCAGCAGCTTGGGGGTTAGCGGCAGCACAGATACGCAGTATTTT. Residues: CASSLGVSGSTDTQYF.

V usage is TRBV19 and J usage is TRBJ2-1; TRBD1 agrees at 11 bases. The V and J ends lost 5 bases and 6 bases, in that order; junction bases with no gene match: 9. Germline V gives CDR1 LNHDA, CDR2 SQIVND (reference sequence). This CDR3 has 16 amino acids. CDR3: CASSPKGQGVGNEQFF. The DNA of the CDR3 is TGTGCCAGTAGTCCTAAGGGACAGGGGGTTGGCAATGAGCAGTTCTTC.

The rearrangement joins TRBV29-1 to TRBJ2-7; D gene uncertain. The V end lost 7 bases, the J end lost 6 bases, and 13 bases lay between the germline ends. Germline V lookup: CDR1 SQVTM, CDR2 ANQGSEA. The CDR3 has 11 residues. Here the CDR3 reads CSASIRVEQYF. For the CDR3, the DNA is TGCAGCGCCTCGATTCGGGTCGAGCAGTACTTC.

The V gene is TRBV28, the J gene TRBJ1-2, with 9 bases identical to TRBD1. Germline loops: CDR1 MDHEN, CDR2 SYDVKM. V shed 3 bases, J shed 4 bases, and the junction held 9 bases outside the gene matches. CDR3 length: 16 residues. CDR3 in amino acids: CASSFAGTGLGYGYTF. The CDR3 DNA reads TGTGCCAGCAGTTTTGCCGGGACAGGGCTGGGCTATGGCTACACCTTC.

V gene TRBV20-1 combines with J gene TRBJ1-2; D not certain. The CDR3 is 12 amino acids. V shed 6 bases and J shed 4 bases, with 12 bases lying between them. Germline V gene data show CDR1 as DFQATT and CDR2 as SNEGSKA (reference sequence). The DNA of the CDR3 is TGCAGTGCAAACCGACGGAGCTATGGCTACACCTTC. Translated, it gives CSANRRSYGYTF.

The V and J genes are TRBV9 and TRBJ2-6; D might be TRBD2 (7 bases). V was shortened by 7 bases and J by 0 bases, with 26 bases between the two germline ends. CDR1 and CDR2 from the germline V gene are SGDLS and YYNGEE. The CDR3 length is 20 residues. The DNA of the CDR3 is TGTGCCAGCGGAAACCCTACCGGGGGGCCGGGGCTCTCTGGGGCCAACGTCCTGACTTTC. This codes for CASGNPTGGPGLSGANVLTF. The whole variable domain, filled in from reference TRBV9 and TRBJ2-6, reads DSGVTQTPKHLITATGQRVTLRCSPRSGDLSVYWYQQSLDQGLQFLIQYYNGEERAKGNILERFSAQQFPDLHSELNLSSLELGDSALYFCASGNPTGGPGLSGANVLTFGAGSRLTVL.

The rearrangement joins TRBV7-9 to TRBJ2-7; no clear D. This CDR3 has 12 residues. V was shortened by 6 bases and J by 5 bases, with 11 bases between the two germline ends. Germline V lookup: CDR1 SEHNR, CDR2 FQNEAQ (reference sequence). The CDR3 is CASRSYSNEQYF. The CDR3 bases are TGTGCCAGCAGGTCTTACAGCAACGAGCAGTACTTC.

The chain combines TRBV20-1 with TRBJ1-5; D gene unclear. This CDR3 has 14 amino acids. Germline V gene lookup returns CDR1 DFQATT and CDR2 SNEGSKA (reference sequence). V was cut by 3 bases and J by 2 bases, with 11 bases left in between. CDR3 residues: CSASPRGGNQPQHF. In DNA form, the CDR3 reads TGCAGTGCTAGCCCTCGGGGAGGCAATCAGCCCCAGCATTTT.

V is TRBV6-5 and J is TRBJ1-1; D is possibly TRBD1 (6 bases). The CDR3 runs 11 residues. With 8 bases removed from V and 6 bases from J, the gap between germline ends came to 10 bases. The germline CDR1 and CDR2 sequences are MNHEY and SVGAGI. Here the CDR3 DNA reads TGTGCCAGCGGTGGACAGCCTGAAGCTTTCTTT. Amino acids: CASGGQPEAFF.

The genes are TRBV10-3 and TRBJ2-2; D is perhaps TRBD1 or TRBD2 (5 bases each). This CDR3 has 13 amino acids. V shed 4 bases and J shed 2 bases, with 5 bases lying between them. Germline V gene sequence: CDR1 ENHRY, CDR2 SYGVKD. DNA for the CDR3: TGTGCCATCAGTGGGGACAACACCGGGGAGCTGTTTTTT. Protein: CAISGDNTGELFF.

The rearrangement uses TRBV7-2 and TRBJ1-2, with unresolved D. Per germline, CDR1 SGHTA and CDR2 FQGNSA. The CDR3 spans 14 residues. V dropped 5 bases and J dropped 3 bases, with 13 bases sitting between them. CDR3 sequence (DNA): TGTGCCAGCAGCCTAGACACGTCAGACTATGGCTACACCTTC. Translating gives CASSLDTSDYGYTF. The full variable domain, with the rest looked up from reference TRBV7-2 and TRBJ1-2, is GAGVSQSPSNKVTEKGKDVELRCDPISGHTALYWYRQSLGQGLEFLIYFQGNSAPDKSGLPSDRFSAERTGGSVSTLTIQRTQQEDSAVYLCASSLDTSDYGYTFGSGTRLTVV.